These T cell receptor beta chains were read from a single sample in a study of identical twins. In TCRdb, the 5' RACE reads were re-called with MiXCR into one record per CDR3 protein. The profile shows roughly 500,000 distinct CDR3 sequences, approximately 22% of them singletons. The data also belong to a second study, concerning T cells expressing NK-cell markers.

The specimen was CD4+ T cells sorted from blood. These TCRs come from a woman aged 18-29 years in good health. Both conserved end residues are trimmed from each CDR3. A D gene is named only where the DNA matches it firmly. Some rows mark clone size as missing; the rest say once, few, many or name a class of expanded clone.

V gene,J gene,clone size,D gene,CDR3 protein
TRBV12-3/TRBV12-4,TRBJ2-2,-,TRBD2,ATKLAGGLTGELF
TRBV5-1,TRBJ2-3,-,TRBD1,ASSSRQGSDTQY
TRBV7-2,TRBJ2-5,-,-,ASSQRRAEETQY
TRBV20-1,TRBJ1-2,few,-,SARGQPRAGYT
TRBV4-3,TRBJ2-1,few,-,ASSPGLISYNEQF
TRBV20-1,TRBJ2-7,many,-,SARGQGSVYEQY
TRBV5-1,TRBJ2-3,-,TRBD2,ASSLASGGGIGLGDTQY
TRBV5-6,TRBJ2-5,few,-,ASSLKPRETQY
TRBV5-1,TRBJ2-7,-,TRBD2,ASSLELGGRRREQY
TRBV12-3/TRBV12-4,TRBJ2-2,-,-,ASSLAGFKVNGELF
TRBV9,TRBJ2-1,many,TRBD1,ASSAVGDRVNEQF
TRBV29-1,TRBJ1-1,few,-,SARTPSANTEAF
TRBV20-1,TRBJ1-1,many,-,SARDRVDEAF
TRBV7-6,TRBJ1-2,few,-,ASSRDGGRGYT
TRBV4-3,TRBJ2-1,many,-,ASTQGHAGIYEQF
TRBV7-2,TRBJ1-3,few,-,ASSFTSGGPSGNTIY
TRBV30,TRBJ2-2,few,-,AWSTIIGELF
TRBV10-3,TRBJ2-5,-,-,AISEARAGIKETQY
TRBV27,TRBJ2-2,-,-,ASTRGTNTGELF
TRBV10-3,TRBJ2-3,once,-,AISRGISDTQY
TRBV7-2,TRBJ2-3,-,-,ASSPSVDTQY
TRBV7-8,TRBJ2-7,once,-,ASSFPGSYYEQY
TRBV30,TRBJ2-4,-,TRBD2,AWSFGLAGPNIQY
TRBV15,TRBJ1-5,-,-,ATSRDGRVNSNQPQH
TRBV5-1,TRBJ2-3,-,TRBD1,ASSLRTGGGTDTQY
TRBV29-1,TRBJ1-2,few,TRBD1,SVNRGGQAAGGYT
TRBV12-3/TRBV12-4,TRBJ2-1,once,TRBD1,ASRVLSGTGEYHEQF
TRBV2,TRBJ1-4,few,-,ASIRSGTPSDKLF